One and the same sample provided the 5 T cell receptor beta chains below, sequenced in a study of T cells after yellow fever vaccination. Each CDR3 protein gets one entry after TCRdb re-called the 5' RACE reads with MiXCR. Of 300,000 to 400,000 distinct CDR3 sequences in the sample, around 12% are singletons; the top ten hold more than 3%. This sample comprised CD4+ T cells sorted from PBMCs, obtained 15 days after the yellow fever booster vaccination. The receptors come from a man aged 18-30 years who received the YFV17D yellow fever vaccine.

The rearrangement joins TRBV4-1 to TRBJ1-1, with a weak D call TRBD1 (5 bases). The length of the CDR3 is 14 residues. V was pared by 5 bases and J by 10 bases, with 20 bases between. Per germline, CDR1 MGHRA and CDR2 YSYEKL. The CDR3 loop is CASSVPGTPHGAFF. The CDR3 nucleotides read TGCGCCAGCAGCGTCCCCGGGACGCCGCATGGAGCTTTCTTT.

J is TRBJ1-1 and V is TRBV5-1; D unclear. This CDR3 spans 15 amino acids. The ends were cut back, 3 bases at V and 0 bases at J, with 12 bases in the middle. Germline V gene data show CDR1 as SGHRS and CDR2 as YFSETQ. CDR3 sequence reads: CASSSRPGMNTEAFF. The CDR3 DNA reads TGCGCCAGCAGCTCGCGACCGGGCATGAACACTGAAGCTTTCTTT.

This clonotype was detected only a few times. This chain joins TRBV20-1 and TRBJ1-5; D call uncertain. The CDR3 runs 14 residues. CDR1 DFQATT and CDR2 SNEGSKA come from the germline V gene (reference sequence). Trimming pared 0 bases from V and 4 bases from J, leaving 10 bases between. CDR3 in amino acids: CSARDRNGNQPQHF. The CDR3 region has the DNA TGCAGTGCTAGAGACAGAAACGGAAATCAGCCCCAGCATTTT.

The chain recombines TRBV7-9 with TRBJ2-2; 7 nucleotides line up with TRBD1. The junction had 8 bases not matched to a gene; V was cut back by 5 bases and J by 5 bases. The CDR3 length is 15 residues. From germline, CDR1 is SEHNR and CDR2 FQNEAQ (reference sequence). In DNA, the CDR3 is TGTGCCAGCAGCAAGCAAGGCAGGGGGACCGGGGAGCTGTTTTTT. Residues: CASSKQGRGTGELFF. Complete variable domain (other parts from reference TRBV7-9 and TRBJ2-2): DTGVSQNPRHKITKRGQNVTFRCDPISEHNRLYWYRQTLGQGPEFLTYFQNEAQLEKSRLLSDRFSAERPKGSFSTLEIQRTEQGDSAMYLCASSKQGRGTGELFFGEGSRLTVL.

The chain has TRBV28 and TRBJ1-4; D is unclear. Trimming removed 4 bases from V and 0 bases from J, with 3 bases in between. Looked up from germline, CDR1 is MDHEN and CDR2 is SYDVKM. The CDR3 consists of 13 residues. In DNA, the CDR3 is TGTGCCAGCAGTTCATCAACTAATGAAAAACTGTTTTTT. This encodes CASSSSTNEKLFF.